This T cell receptor beta chain appears in the sequencing data of a study of T cell changes during pregnancy in multiple sclerosis. TCRdb keeps only in-frame clones here, not all; method: immunoSEQ multiplex PCR. The sample yields about 92,000 clones, 92% seen once. Germline loops: CDR1 SGHRS, CDR2 YFSETQ. The CDR3 runs to 15 residues. V lost 2 bases to trimming and J lost 5 bases, with 16 bases between them. The receptor was isolated from a female donor with multiple sclerosis, enrolled in a pregnancy study. The material was peripheral blood, obtained in the first trimester of pregnancy. The chain is built from TRBV5-1 and TRBJ2-5, with a weak D call TRBD1 (6 bases). CDR3 region: CASSFSNRESETQYF. CDR3 sequence (DNA): TGCGCCAGCAGCTTCAGTAACAGGGAGTCGGAGACCCAGTACTTC.